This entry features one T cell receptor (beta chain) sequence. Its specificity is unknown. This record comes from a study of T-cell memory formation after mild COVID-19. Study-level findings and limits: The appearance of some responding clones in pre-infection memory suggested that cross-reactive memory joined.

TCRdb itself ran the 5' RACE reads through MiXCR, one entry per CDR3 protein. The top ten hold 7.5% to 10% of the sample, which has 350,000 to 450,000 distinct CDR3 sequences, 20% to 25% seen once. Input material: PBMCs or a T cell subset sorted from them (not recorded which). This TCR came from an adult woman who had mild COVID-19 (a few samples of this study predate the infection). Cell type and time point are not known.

CDR3 sequence: CASSGRGFSPLGSNQPQHF. As DNA, the CDR3 is TGTGCCAGCTCTGGGCGGGGTTTTTCCCCTTTGGGCAGCAATCAGCCCCAGCATTTT. The rearrangement links TRBV27 to TRBJ1-5; D unclear. The V end was cut by 8 bases, the J end by 1 base, with 27 bases between. The CDR3 is 19 residues long. From germline, CDR1 is MNHEY and CDR2 SMNVEV (reference sequence).